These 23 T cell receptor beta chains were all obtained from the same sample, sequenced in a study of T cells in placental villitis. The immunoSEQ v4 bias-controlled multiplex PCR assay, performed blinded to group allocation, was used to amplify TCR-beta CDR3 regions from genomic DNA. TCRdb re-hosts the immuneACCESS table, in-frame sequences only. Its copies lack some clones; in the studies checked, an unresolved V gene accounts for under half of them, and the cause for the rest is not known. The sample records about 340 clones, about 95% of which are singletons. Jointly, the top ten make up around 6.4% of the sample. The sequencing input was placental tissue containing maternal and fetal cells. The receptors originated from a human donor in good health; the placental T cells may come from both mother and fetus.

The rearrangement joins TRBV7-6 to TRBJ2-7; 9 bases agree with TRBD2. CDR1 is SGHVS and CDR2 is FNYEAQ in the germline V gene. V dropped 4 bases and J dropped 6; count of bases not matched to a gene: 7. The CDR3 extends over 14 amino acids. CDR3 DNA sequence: TGTGCCAGCAGCTCTAGTAGCGGGAGTAGCGAGCAGTACTTC. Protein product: CASSSSSGSSEQYF.

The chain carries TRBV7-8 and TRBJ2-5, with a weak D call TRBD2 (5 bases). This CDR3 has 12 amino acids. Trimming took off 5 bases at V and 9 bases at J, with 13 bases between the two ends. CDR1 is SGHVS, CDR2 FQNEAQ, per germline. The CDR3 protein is CASSPRLRAQYF. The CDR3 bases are TGTGCCAGCAGCCCCCGCTTGCGGGCCCAGTACTTC.

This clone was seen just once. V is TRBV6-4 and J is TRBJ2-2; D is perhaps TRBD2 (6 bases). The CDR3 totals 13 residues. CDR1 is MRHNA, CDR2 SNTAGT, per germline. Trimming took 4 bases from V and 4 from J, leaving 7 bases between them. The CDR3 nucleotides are TGTGCCAGCAGTGCGGGAGCCACCGGGGAGCTGTTTTTT. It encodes CASSAGATGELFF.

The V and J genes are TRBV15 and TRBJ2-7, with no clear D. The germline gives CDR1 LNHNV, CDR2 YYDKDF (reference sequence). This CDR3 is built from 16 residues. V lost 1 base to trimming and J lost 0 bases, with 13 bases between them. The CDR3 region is CATSRVGPPRSYEQYF. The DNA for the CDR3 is TGTGCCACCAGCAGAGTGGGCCCACCTCGCTCCTACGAGCAGTACTTC.

The CDR3 here is CASSRDRGSHEQYF. Written as DNA, the CDR3 is TGTGCCAGTAGTAGGGACAGGGGGTCCCACGAGCAGTACTTC. The chain carries TRBV19 and TRBJ2-7, with 11 bases fitting TRBD1. The CDR3 runs to 14 residues. In germline, CDR1 is LNHDA, CDR2 SQIVND (reference sequence). V lost 4 bases, J lost 5 bases, and 4 bases stayed unmatched. Using reference TRBV19 and TRBJ2-7 for the parts outside the CDR3, the full variable domain is DGGITQSPKYLFRKEGQNVTLSCEQNLNHDAMYWYRQDPGQGLRLIYYSQIVNDFQKGDIAEGYSVSREKKESFPLTVTSAQKNPTAFYLCASSRDRGSHEQYFGPGTRLTVT.

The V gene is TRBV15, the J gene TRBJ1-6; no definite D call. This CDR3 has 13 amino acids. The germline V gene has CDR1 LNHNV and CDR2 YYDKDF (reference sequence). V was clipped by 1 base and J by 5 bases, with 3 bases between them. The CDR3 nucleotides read TGTGCCACCAGCAGAGGGGATAATTCACCCCTCCACTTT. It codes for CATSRGDNSPLHF. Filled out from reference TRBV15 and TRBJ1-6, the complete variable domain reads DAMVIQNPRYQVTQFGKPVTLSCSQTLNHNVMYWYQQKSSQAPKLLFHYYDKDFNNEADTPDNFQSRRPNTSFCFLDIRSPGLGDTAMYLCATSRGDNSPLHFGNGTRLTVT.

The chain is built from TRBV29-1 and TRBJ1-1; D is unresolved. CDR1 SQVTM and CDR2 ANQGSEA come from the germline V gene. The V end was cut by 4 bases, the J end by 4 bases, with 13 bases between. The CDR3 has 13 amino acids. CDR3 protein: CSVVLGVGTEAFF. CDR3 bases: TGCAGCGTTGTACTCGGGGTTGGCACTGAAGCTTTCTTT.

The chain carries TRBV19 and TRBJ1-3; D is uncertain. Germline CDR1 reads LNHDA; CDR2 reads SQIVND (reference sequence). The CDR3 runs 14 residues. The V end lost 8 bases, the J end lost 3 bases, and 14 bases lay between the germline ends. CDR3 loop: CASCAKNFGNTIYF. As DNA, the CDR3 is TGTGCCAGTTGTGCTAAGAACTTTGGAAACACCATATATTTT.

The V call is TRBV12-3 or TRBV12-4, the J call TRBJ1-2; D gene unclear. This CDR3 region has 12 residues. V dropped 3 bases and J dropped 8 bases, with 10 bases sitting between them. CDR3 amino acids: CASSFFGSGYTF. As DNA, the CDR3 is TGTGCCAGCAGTTTCTTCGGTAGCGGCTACACCTTC.

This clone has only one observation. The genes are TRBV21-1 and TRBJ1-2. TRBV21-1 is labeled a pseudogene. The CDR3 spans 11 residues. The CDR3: CASSDNYGYTF. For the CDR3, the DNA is TGTGCCAGCAGCGACAACTATGGCTACACCTTC.

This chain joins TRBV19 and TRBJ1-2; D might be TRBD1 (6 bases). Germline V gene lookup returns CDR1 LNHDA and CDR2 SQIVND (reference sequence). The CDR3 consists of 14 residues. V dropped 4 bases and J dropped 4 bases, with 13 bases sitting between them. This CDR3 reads CASSNGGFAYGYTF. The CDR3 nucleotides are TGTGCCAGTAGTAATGGGGGCTTCGCCTATGGCTACACCTTC.

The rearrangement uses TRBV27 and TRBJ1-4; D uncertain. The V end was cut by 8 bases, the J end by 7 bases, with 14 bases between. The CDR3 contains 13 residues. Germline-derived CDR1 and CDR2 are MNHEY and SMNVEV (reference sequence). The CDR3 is CASRREAVEKLFF. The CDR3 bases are TGTGCCAGCCGACGGGAGGCCGTTGAAAAACTGTTTTTT.

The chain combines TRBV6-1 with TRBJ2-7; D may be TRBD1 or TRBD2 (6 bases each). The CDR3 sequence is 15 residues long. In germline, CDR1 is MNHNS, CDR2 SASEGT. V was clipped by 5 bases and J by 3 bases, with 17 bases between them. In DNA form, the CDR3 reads TGTGCCAGCAGTCGGAGACTAGGGGGGTTCTACGAGCAGTACTTC. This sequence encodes CASSRRLGGFYEQYF.

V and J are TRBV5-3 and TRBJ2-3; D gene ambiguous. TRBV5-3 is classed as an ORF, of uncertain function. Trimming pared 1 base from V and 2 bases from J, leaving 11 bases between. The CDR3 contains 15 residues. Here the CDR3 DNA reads TGTGCCAGAAGCTTGAGAGGCCCAATCACAGATACGCAGTATTTT. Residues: CARSLRGPITDTQYF.

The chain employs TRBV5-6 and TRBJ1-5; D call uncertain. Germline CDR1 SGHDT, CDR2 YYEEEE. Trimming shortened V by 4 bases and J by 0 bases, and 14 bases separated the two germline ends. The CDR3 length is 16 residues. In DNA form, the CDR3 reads TGTGCCAGCAGCGAACAAGGGCCGTATAGCAATCAGCCCCAGCATTTT. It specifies CASSEQGPYSNQPQHF.

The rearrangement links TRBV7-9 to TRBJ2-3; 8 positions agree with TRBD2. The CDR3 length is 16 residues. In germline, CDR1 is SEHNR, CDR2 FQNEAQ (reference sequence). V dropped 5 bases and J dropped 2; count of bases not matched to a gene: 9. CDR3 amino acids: CASSTSEAGATDTQYF. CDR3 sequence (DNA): TGTGCCAGCAGCACAAGTGAAGCGGGAGCCACAGATACGCAGTATTTT.

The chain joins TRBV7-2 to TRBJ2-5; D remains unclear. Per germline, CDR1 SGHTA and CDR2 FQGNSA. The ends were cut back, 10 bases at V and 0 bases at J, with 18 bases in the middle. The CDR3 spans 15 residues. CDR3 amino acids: CATRQRRNNQETQYF. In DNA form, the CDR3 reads TGTGCCACCCGCCAGAGGAGAAACAACCAAGAGACCCAGTACTTC.

The CDR3 nucleotides are TGTGCCAGCAGCCAGTCAACGGGAGCGGTCACAGATACGCAGTATTTT. This sequence encodes CASSQSTGAVTDTQYF. The V and J genes are TRBV5-4 and TRBJ2-3; D is perhaps TRBD2 (6 bases). CDR3 size: 16 residues. Between the trimmed V and J ends, which lost 4 bases and 2 bases, there was a span of 17 bases. CDR1 is SGHNT, CDR2 YYREEE, per germline (reference sequence).

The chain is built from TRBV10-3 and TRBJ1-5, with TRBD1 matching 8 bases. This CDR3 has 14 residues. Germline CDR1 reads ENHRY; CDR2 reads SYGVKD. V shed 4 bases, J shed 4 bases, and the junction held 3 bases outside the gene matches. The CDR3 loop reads CAISGQGRNQPQHF. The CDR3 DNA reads TGTGCCATCAGTGGACAGGGGCGAAATCAGCCCCAGCATTTT.

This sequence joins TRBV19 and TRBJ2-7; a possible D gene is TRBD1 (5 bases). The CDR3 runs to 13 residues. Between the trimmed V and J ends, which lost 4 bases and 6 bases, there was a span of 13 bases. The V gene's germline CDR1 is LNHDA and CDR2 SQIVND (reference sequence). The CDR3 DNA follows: TGTGCCAGTAGTAGCCCGGGTACAGGCGAGCAGTACTTC. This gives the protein CASSSPGTGEQYF.

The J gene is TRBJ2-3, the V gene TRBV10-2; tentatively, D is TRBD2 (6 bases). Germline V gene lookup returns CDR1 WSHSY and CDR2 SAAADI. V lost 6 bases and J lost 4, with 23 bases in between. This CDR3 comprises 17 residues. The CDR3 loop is CASSNPGLSMVPDTQYF. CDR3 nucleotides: TGCGCCAGCAGCAACCCGGGACTCTCGATGGTGCCAGATACGCAGTATTTT.

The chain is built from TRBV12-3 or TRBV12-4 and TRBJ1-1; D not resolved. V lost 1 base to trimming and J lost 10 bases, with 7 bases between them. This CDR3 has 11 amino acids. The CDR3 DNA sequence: TGTGCCAGCAGTTTAGTGGGGAGAGCTTTCTTT. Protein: CASSLVGRAFF.

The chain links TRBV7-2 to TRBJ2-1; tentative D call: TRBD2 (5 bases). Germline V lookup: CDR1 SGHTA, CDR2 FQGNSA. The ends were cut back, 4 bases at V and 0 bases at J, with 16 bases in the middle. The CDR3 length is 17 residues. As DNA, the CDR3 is TGTGCCAGCAGCTCGTTTGATGGACTCACCTCCTACAATGAGCAGTTCTTC. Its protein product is CASSSFDGLTSYNEQFF.